A few counts support the clone carrying this T cell receptor beta chain. Its antigen is unknown. MiXCR, run by TCRdb on the 5' RACE reads, gives a single entry per CDR3 protein. Found here are approximately 350,000 distinct CDR3 sequences, 14% to 15% of them singletons; the top ten hold about 1%. This specimen belongs to a study of CD8 T cells in ankylosing spondylitis. Trimming cost V 3 bases and J 3 bases, with 14 bases left between them. This CDR3 has 15 residues. Per germline, CDR1 MNHEY and CDR2 SVGAGI. Notes on the study in general: Enrichment of disease-linked clones was reportedly significant in matched ankylosing spondylitis synovial fluid. Disease-linked clones proved CD8+ and comparatively uncommon in peripheral blood.

This TCR was sampled from a male donor with ankylosing spondylitis or in good health (not recorded which). The chain couples TRBV6-5 to TRBJ1-2, with D possibly being TRBD1 (5 bases). The specimen sequenced was blood, either unsorted or a sorted T cell fraction (not recorded which). The CDR3 DNA reads TGTGCCAGCAGTTATCGTGACAGAGGGGACTATGGCTACACCTTC. Translating gives CASSYRDRGDYGYTF.